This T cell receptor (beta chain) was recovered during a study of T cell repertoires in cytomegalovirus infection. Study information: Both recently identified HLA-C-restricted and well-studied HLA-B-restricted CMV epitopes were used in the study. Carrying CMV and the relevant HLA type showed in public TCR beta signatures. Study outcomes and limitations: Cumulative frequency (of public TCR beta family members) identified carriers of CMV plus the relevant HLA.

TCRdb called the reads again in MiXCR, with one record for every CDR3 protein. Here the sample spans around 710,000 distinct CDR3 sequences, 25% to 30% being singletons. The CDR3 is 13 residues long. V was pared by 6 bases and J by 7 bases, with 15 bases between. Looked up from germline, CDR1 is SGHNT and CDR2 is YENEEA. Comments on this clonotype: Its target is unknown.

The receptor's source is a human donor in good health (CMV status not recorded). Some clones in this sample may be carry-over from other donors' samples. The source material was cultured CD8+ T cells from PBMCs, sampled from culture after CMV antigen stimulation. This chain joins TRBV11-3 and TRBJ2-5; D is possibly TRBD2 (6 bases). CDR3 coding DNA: TGTGCCAGCAGTGTGGGACTGGGAGGGACCCAGTACTTC. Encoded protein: CASSVGLGGTQYF.